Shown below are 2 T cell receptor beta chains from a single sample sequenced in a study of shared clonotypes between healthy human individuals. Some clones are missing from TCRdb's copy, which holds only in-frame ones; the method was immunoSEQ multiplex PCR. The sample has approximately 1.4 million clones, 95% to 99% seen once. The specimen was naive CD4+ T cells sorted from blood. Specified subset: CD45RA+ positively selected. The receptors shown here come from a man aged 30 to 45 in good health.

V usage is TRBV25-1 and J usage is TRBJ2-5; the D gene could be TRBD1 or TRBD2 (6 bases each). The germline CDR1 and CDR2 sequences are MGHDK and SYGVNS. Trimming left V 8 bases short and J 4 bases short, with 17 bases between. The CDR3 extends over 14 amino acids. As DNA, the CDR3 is TGTGCCAGCTGCGGGACGGCACAGGGAGAGACCCAGTACTTC. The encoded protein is CASCGTAQGETQYF. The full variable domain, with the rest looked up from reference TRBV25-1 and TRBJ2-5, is EADIYQTPRYLVIGTGKKITLECSQTMGHDKMYWYQQDPGMELHLIHYSYGVNSTEKGDLSSESTVSRIRTEHFPLTLESARPSHTSQYLCASCGTAQGETQYFGPGTRLLVL.

CDR3 coding DNA: TGTGCCATTCTAATCTGCGGGCCTTTCTCCTACAATGAGCAGTTCTTC. Translated, it gives CAILICGPFSYNEQFF. V gene TRBV6-4 combines with J gene TRBJ2-1; a weak D match, TRBD2 (5 bases). There are 16 residues in the CDR3. Looked up from germline, CDR1 is MRHNA and CDR2 is SNTAGT. Trimming took 10 bases from V and 0 from J, leaving 19 bases between them.